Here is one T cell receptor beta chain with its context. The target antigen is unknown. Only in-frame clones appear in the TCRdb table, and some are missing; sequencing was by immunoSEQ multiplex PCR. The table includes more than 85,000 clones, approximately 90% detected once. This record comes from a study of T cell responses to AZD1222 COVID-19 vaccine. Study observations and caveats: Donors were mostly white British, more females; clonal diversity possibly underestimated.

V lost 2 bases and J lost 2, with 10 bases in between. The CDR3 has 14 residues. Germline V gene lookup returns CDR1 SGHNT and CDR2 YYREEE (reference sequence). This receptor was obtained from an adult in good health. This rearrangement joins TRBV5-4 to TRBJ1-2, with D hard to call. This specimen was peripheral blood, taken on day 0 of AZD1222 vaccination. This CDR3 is CASSFGLTNYGYTF. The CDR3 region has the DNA TGTGCCAGCAGCTTTGGACTGACCAACTATGGCTACACCTTC. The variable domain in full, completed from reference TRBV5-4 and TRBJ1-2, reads ETGVTQSPTHLIKTRGQQVTLRCSSQSGHNTVSWYQQALGQGPQFIFQYYREEENGRGNFPPRFSGLQFPNYSSELNVNALELDDSALYLCASSFGLTNYGYTFGSGTRLTVV.